The 20 T cell receptor beta chains presented below share a single source sample, sequenced in a study of neurological immune-mediated disorders. From the 5' RACE reads, TCRdb called clonotypes with MiXCR, one entry per CDR3 protein. The sample has nearly 60,000 distinct CDR3 sequences, more than 3% seen once. Sequencing was performed on PBMCs. The receptors originated from an older woman with multiple sclerosis.

This clonotype has ten or more counts. The chain couples TRBV4-3 to TRBJ2-1; 9 nucleotides match TRBD2. Germline CDR1 and CDR2: LGHNA and YSLEER. Trimming removed 0 bases from V and 0 bases from J; junction bases left unmatched: 18. There are 22 residues in the CDR3. CDR3 amino acids: CASSQDPPSWSSGGRSYNEQFF. The CDR3 DNA sequence: TGCGCCAGCAGCCAAGATCCCCCTTCCTGGAGTAGCGGGGGTCGCTCCTACAATGAGCAGTTCTTC.

This clonotype was found many times. The chain joins TRBV12-3 or TRBV12-4 to TRBJ1-5, with D possibly being TRBD1 (5 bases). This CDR3 has 15 amino acids. The ends were cut back, 7 bases at V and 0 bases at J, with 13 bases in the middle. The CDR3 DNA sequence: TGTGCCAGCACTCTAAGACAGAATAGCAATCAGCCCCAGCATTTT. It codes for CASTLRQNSNQPQHF.

This clonotype was counted ten times or more. The chain recombines TRBV12-3 or TRBV12-4 with TRBJ2-1; no reliable D call. This CDR3 comprises 14 residues. V lost 0 bases, J lost 5 bases, and 8 bases lay in between. The DNA of the CDR3 is TGTGCCAGCAGTTTAGCGGCTATCAACAATGAGCAGTTCTTC. This translates into CASSLAAINNEQFF.

This clonotype was recorded many times. In DNA, the CDR3 is TGTGCCAGCAGTTGGGCGGGACAGGGGATCGCCTATGGCTACACCTTC. Residues: CASSWAGQGIAYGYTF. The rearrangement joins TRBV6-2 or TRBV6-3 to TRBJ1-2, with 10 bases that match TRBD1. From germline, CDR1 is MNHEY and CDR2 SVGEGT. CDR3 length: 16 residues. Trimming removed 4 bases from V and 4 bases from J; junction bases left unmatched: 9.

There are many counts of this clonotype. This chain joins TRBV28 and TRBJ1-1; a possible D gene is TRBD1 (6 bases). The CDR3 is 13 residues long. Germline CDR1 reads MDHEN; CDR2 reads SYDVKM. Trimming removed 7 bases at V and 5 bases at J, with 14 bases between. The CDR3 bases are TGTGCCAGCAAAGTAGGGGGGTGGACTGAAGCTTTCTTT. Protein sequence: CASKVGGWTEAFF.

This clonotype was detected ten times or more. V gene TRBV20-1 combines with J gene TRBJ1-4, with D perhaps TRBD1 (6 bases). The germline gives CDR1 DFQATT, CDR2 SNEGSKA (reference sequence). The CDR3 totals 17 residues. Trimming left V 4 bases short and J 8 bases short, with 26 bases between. The CDR3 DNA is TGCAGTGCTACTCCCCTACGAGGCAGGGGACGGGGGGAAAAACTGTTTTTT. Translated, it gives CSATPLRGRGRGEKLFF.

This clonotype has at least ten counts. V and J are TRBV20-1 and TRBJ1-5; D gene unclear. The V gene's germline CDR1 is DFQATT and CDR2 SNEGSKA (reference sequence). Trimming took off 0 bases at V and 0 bases at J, with 15 bases between the two ends. The CDR3 length is 17 residues. This CDR3 reads CSARDPYGQNSNQPQHF. CDR3 sequence (DNA): TGCAGTGCTAGAGATCCGTATGGGCAGAATAGCAATCAGCCCCAGCATTTT.

The table lists this clonotype with many counts. The chain links TRBV5-1 to TRBJ1-5, with 9 bases that match TRBD1. Germline V CDR1 and CDR2: SGHRS, YFSETQ. The CDR3 sequence is 22 residues long. Trimming cost V 1 base and J 2 bases; bases outside gene matches: 22. The CDR3 loop reads CASSLLVRGRDRVFIGNQPQHF. CDR3 coding DNA: TGCGCCAGCAGCTTGCTGGTTAGGGGCCGGGACAGGGTATTCATCGGCAATCAGCCCCAGCATTTT. The full variable domain, completed using reference TRBV5-1 and TRBJ1-5, is KAGVTQTPRYLIKTRGQQVTLSCSPISGHRSVSWYQQTPGQGLQFLFEYFSETQRNKGNFPGRFSGRQFSNSRSEMNVSTLELGDSALYLCASSLLVRGRDRVFIGNQPQHFGDGTRLSIL.

This clonotype came up a few times. The V call is TRBV12-3 or TRBV12-4, the J call TRBJ2-5, with TRBD2 matching over 8 bases. V was pared by 6 bases and J by 7 bases, with 7 bases of the junction left unmatched. This CDR3 has 13 amino acids. The CDR3 loop reads CASSPGLVGTQYF. CDR3 nucleotide sequence: TGTGCCAGCAGCCCGGGACTAGTCGGGACCCAGTACTTC.

This clonotype was recorded many times. The rearrangement links TRBV7-6 to TRBJ2-1; weak D call: TRBD2 (7 bases). Germline-derived CDR1 and CDR2 are SGHVS and FNYEAQ. The CDR3 covers 16 residues. V lost 8 bases and J lost 4, with 21 bases in between. The CDR3 DNA reads as TGTGCCAGCTCCGAGGGGACTATCAGGGGTTACAATGAGCAGTTCTTC. Translated: CASSEGTIRGYNEQFF.

The table lists this clonotype with many counts. The chain joins TRBV6-5 to TRBJ2-4; 7 bases line up with TRBD1. Germline values: CDR1 MNHEY, CDR2 SVGAGI. This CDR3 contains 14 residues. The trim removed 4 bases at V and 1 base at J, leaving 1 base unmatched. This chain's CDR3 is CASSLQGAKNIQYF. The CDR3 DNA reads as TGTGCCAGCAGTTTACAGGGGGCCAAAAACATTCAGTACTTC.

Many counts were recorded for this clonotype. J is TRBJ2-3 and V is TRBV5-6; unclear D gene. Germline CDR1 SGHDT, CDR2 YYEEEE. The CDR3 has 12 amino acids. V was clipped by 4 bases and J by 6 bases, with 9 bases between them. DNA for the CDR3: TGTGCCAGCAGCCGTGACGGTGATACGCAGTATTTT. It translates to CASSRDGDTQYF.

This clonotype was seen ten or more times. The chain has TRBV4-2 and TRBJ2-7; possibly TRBD2 for D (5 bases). Looked up from germline, CDR1 is LGHNA and CDR2 is YNFKEQ. CDR3 length equals 15 residues. V was clipped by 2 bases and J by 2 bases, with 13 bases between them. The CDR3 bases are TGTGCCAGCAGCCAATTTTGGGAGAAGGCCTACGAGCAGTACTTC. Translating gives CASSQFWEKAYEQYF.

In its sample, this clonotype was seen many times. This chain links TRBV20-1 with TRBJ2-7; D is unresolved. The germline gives CDR1 DFQATT, CDR2 SNEGSKA (reference sequence). Trimming removed 6 bases at V and 6 bases at J, with 18 bases between. There are 13 residues in the CDR3. The CDR3: CSAPRRLESEQYF. CDR3 DNA sequence: TGCAGTGCCCCCAGGCGGCTGGAGTCCGAGCAGTACTTC.

Many counts were recorded for this clonotype. The CDR3 bases are TGTGCCAGCTCACCACCTGAAGTACCCAGAGCTGGAAACACCATATATTTT. It is translated as CASSPPEVPRAGNTIYF. J is TRBJ1-3 and V is TRBV18, with D hard to call. Germline V gene lookup returns CDR1 KGHSH and CDR2 LQKENI. Trimming pared 0 bases from V and 2 bases from J, leaving 14 bases between. The CDR3 extends over 17 amino acids.

This clonotype showed up many times. The rearrangement joins TRBV7-8 to TRBJ2-5, with 8 bases fitting TRBD2. This CDR3 is 18 amino acids long. Trimming at V came to 4 bases and at J to 6 bases, leaving 19 bases not matched to a gene. Germline V gives CDR1 SGHVS, CDR2 FQNEAQ. CDR3 DNA: TGTGCCAGCAGCTCCGGGAGGGGAACGGTGGCTAGTAGAAAGACCCAGTACTTC. It encodes CASSSGRGTVASRKTQYF.

The gene calls are TRBV3-1 and TRBJ2-2; the D gene is possibly TRBD1 (5 bases). Germline CDR1 is LGHDT and CDR2 is YNNKEL (reference sequence). The CDR3 runs 14 residues. V lost 2 bases, J lost 6 bases, and 10 bases lay in between. DNA for the CDR3: TGTGCCAGCAGCCAACTAAGGGGTTCCGGGGAGCTGTTTTTT. It is translated as CASSQLRGSGELFF.

This clonotype showed up many times. The chain carries TRBV4-1 and TRBJ1-1; tentative D call: TRBD1 (6 bases). The CDR3 is 16 amino acids. V dropped 2 bases and J dropped 2 bases, with 15 bases sitting between them. Germline V gives CDR1 MGHRA, CDR2 YSYEKL. The CDR3 DNA is TGCGCCAGCAGCCAATTTTGGGGCAGGGGAAACACTGAAGCTTTCTTT. It is translated as CASSQFWGRGNTEAFF.

This clonotype was seen at least ten times. V and J are TRBV29-1 and TRBJ2-2; TRBD2 aligns across 7 bases. V lost 6 bases and J lost 6; bases outside the gene matches: 13. CDR3 length: 15 residues. Germline CDR1 and CDR2: SQVTM and ANQGSEA. CDR3: CSVARLAGEPGELFF. CDR3 coding DNA: TGCAGCGTGGCTCGCCTGGCGGGAGAACCCGGGGAGCTGTTTTTT.

In this sample, this clonotype turned up many times. In DNA, the CDR3 is TGTGCCAGCAGCTTACTGGGAGCTGGTACAGATACGCAGTATTTT. Its translation is CASSLLGAGTDTQYF. The rearrangement joins TRBV7-2 to TRBJ2-3, with D tentatively TRBD2 (5 bases). Germline V gene data show CDR1 as SGHTA and CDR2 as FQGNSA. CDR3 length equals 15 residues. V was shortened by 2 bases and J by 3 bases, with 12 bases between the two germline ends.